The 23 T cell receptor beta chains presented below share a single source sample, sequenced in a study of T cells after yellow fever vaccination. TCRdb analysed the 5' RACE reads with MiXCR anew, one entry per CDR3 protein. The sample shows just under 600,000 distinct CDR3 sequences, roughly 14% of them seen only once. The sample consisted of PBMCs, taken on the day of the yellow fever booster vaccination. These receptors were taken from a man younger than 40 who received the YFV17D yellow fever vaccine.

The chain recombines TRBV28 with TRBJ2-4, with 7 bases lining up with TRBD2. The germline V gene has CDR1 MDHEN and CDR2 SYDVKM. This CDR3 is 18 amino acids long. V dropped 3 bases and J dropped 4; count of bases not matched to a gene: 15. The CDR3 here is CASSFGLAEAGGKNIQYF. The CDR3 nucleotides are TGTGCCAGCAGTTTCGGGCTAGCGGAGGCCGGCGGAAAAAACATTCAGTACTTC.

This chain joins TRBV20-1 and TRBJ2-5; 7 positions agree with TRBD2. Germline V CDR1 and CDR2: DFQATT, SNEGSKA (reference sequence). The trim removed 3 bases at V and 5 bases at J, leaving 6 bases unmatched. The CDR3 consists of 13 residues. This chain's CDR3 is CSASWAGAETQYF. CDR3 coding DNA: TGCAGTGCTAGCTGGGCGGGAGCTGAGACCCAGTACTTC.

This chain connects TRBV3-1 to TRBJ2-1; D gene unclear. The germline V gene encodes CDR1 LGHDT and CDR2 YNNKEL (reference sequence). Trimming removed 0 bases at V and 5 bases at J, with 14 bases between. The CDR3 totals 16 residues. The CDR3, as DNA: TGTGCCAGCAGCCAAGAAGGAGTAGATCACAACAATGAGCAGTTCTTC. This encodes CASSQEGVDHNNEQFF.

The chain combines TRBV2 with TRBJ2-7; 8 positions agree with TRBD1. With V trimmed by 6 bases and J by 0 bases, 10 bases remained unmatched. The CDR3 is 16 amino acids. Germline-derived CDR1 and CDR2 are SNHLY and FYNNEI. Here the CDR3 reads CASSPITGGYSYEQYF. The CDR3, as DNA: TGTGCCAGCAGCCCAATTACAGGGGGGTACTCCTACGAGCAGTACTTC.

This sequence joins TRBV7-8 and TRBJ1-2; no clear D gene. The CDR3 spans 13 residues. The germline V gene encodes CDR1 SGHVS and CDR2 FQNEAQ. Trimming removed 0 bases at V and 4 bases at J, with 6 bases between. CDR3 region: CASSLANGYGYTF. CDR3 nucleotides: TGTGCCAGCAGCTTAGCGAACGGCTATGGCTACACCTTC.

This clonotype has a handful of counts. The genes are TRBV20-1 and TRBJ2-1; no definite D call. The CDR3 loop spans 13 amino acids. V was cut by 1 base and J by 6 bases, with 10 bases left in between. The germline CDR1 and CDR2 sequences are DFQATT and SNEGSKA (reference sequence). The CDR3 reads CSARGPPANEQFF. In DNA, the CDR3 is TGCAGTGCTAGAGGGCCCCCGGCCAATGAGCAGTTCTTC.

This chain joins TRBV4-3 and TRBJ1-1; D remains ambiguous. Germline-derived CDR1 and CDR2 are LGHNA and YSLEER. V shed 0 bases and J shed 4 bases, with 9 bases lying between them. There are 14 residues in the CDR3. The CDR3 loop is CASSQDFRSTEAFF. CDR3 nucleotides: TGCGCCAGCAGCCAAGATTTCAGGAGCACTGAAGCTTTCTTT.

A note on this clonotype: The junction departs from germline at one end; a sequencing error may be responsible. The chain uses TRBV7-9 and TRBJ1-1, with TRBD1 as a possible D gene (6 bases). The CDR3 contains 16 residues. Germline V CDR1 and CDR2: SEHNR, FQNEAQ (reference sequence). DNA of the CDR3: TGTGCCAGCAGCTTTCCCGAACGAACAGGGAACGCTGAAGCTTTCTTT. The encoded protein is CASSFPERTGNAEAFF.

This clonotype was counted between two and nine times. The chain couples TRBV5-1 to TRBJ2-1; possible D gene TRBD1, 6 bases. The CDR3 extends over 12 amino acids. CDR1 is SGHRS, CDR2 YFSETQ, per germline. Trimming took off 7 bases at V and 8 bases at J, with 13 bases between the two ends. The CDR3 nucleotides are TGCGCCAGCGGGCAGGGGAGTGATGAGCAGTTCTTC. Its translation is CASGQGSDEQFF.

The chain combines TRBV15 with TRBJ1-6; D ambiguous. Between the trimmed V and J ends, which lost 8 bases and 7 bases, there was a span of 15 bases. There are 14 residues in the CDR3. Germline values: CDR1 LNHNV, CDR2 YYDKDF (reference sequence). The CDR3 DNA reads TGTGCCACCCAAGGGTCCCTTTCAAATTCACCCCTCCACTTT. It codes for CATQGSLSNSPLHF.

In this sample, this clonotype turned up a few times. This rearrangement joins TRBV7-2 to TRBJ2-7, with D perhaps given as TRBD1 or TRBD2 (6 bases each). The germline V and J ends were trimmed by 6 bases and 2 bases, with 20 bases remaining between them. CDR1 is SGHTA, CDR2 FQGNSA, per germline. The CDR3 has 16 amino acids. This chain's CDR3 is CASRLGGSGYTYEQYF. The CDR3 nucleotides read TGTGCCAGCAGGCTAGGGGGGAGCGGATATACCTACGAGCAGTACTTC.

This clonotype showed up just a few times. J is TRBJ2-2 and V is TRBV19, with D hard to call. The germline V gene has CDR1 LNHDA and CDR2 SQIVND (reference sequence). This CDR3 is built from 12 residues. The V and J ends lost 9 bases and 3 bases respectively, with 8 bases between them. The CDR3 coding sequence is TGTGCCAGCCAGAGATACACCGGGGAGCTGTTTTTT. Translating gives CASQRYTGELFF.

This clonotype showed up just a few times. This chain uses TRBV19 with TRBJ2-2, with D hard to call. V lost 6 bases, J lost 4 bases, and 6 bases lay in between. The CDR3 contains 12 residues. Germline-derived CDR1 and CDR2 are LNHDA and SQIVND (reference sequence). CDR3 protein: CASRYITGELFF. CDR3 coding DNA: TGTGCCAGTAGATACATCACCGGGGAGCTGTTTTTT.

This clonotype was observed at least ten times. This chain uses TRBV12-3 or TRBV12-4 with TRBJ2-5; possibly TRBD1 or TRBD2 for D (6 bases each). The germline V and J ends were trimmed by 2 bases and 3 bases, with 7 bases remaining between them. This CDR3 has 13 residues. The CDR3 here is CASSLRGEETQYF. CDR3 DNA: TGTGCCAGCAGTTTAAGGGGGGAAGAGACCCAGTACTTC.

The chain has TRBV29-1 and TRBJ1-1, with a tentative D call TRBD1 (6 bases). The CDR3 is 15 residues long. The germline CDR1 and CDR2 sequences are SQVTM and ANQGSEA. The germline V and J ends were trimmed by 7 bases and 5 bases, with 23 bases remaining between them. CDR3 coding DNA: TGCAGCGGGCTGGGGGCCACGATTCGGGGAACTGAAGCTTTCTTT. Translation gives CSGLGATIRGTEAFF.

The J gene is TRBJ2-5, the V gene TRBV6-6; 8 bases line up with TRBD1. V lost 6 bases to trimming and J lost 6 bases; unmatched junction nucleotides: 3. This CDR3 is 12 amino acids long. Germline V lookup: CDR1 MNHNY, CDR2 SVGAGI (reference sequence). CDR3 sequence reads: CASRGQVKTQYF. The CDR3 DNA is TGTGCCAGCAGGGGACAGGTAAAGACCCAGTACTTC.

The rearrangement joins TRBV5-6 to TRBJ2-7, with D perhaps TRBD2 (5 bases). CDR3 length equals 13 residues. Germline lookup yields CDR1 SGHDT and CDR2 YYEEEE. Trimming stripped 7 bases from V and 1 base from J, with 12 bases between. The CDR3 sequence: CASALAGSYEQYF. Written as DNA, the CDR3 is TGTGCCAGCGCTCTGGCGGGTTCCTACGAGCAGTACTTC. Full variable domain (remainder filled in from reference TRBV5-6 and TRBJ2-7): DAGVTQSPTHLIKTRGQQVTLRCSPKSGHDTVSWYQQALGQGPQFIFQYYEEEERQRGNFPDRFSGHQFPNYSSELNVNALLLGDSALYLCASALAGSYEQYFGPGTRLTVT.

This clonotype was seen only a few times. The J gene is TRBJ2-1, the V gene TRBV7-9; 10 bases agree with TRBD2. V was clipped by 9 bases and J by 4 bases; unmatched bases: 9. Germline V CDR1 and CDR2: SEHNR, FQNEAQ (reference sequence). The CDR3 runs 15 residues. This CDR3 is CASKRASGGYNEQFF. CDR3 bases: TGTGCCAGTAAAAGGGCTAGCGGGGGATACAATGAGCAGTTCTTC. Using reference TRBV7-9 and TRBJ2-1 for the parts outside the CDR3, the full variable domain is DTGVSQNPRHKITKRGQNVTFRCDPISEHNRLYWYRQTLGQGPEFLTYFQNEAQLEKSRLLSDRFSAERPKGSFSTLEIQRTEQGDSAMYLCASKRASGGYNEQFFGPGTRLTVL.

The chain couples TRBV4-3 to TRBJ2-3; 13 positions agree with TRBD2. Per the germline V gene, CDR1 is LGHNA and CDR2 is YSLEER. After removal of 2 bases from V and 7 bases from J, the junction contained 6 bases not matched to a gene. There are 16 residues in the CDR3. The CDR3 is CASSQNRLAGGHTQYF. DNA for the CDR3: TGCGCCAGCAGCCAAAATAGACTAGCGGGAGGCCATACGCAGTATTTT.

V usage is TRBV12-3 or TRBV12-4 and J usage is TRBJ1-2; tentatively, D is TRBD1 (6 bases). The CDR3 runs to 14 residues. Trimming stripped 7 bases from V and 7 bases from J, with 19 bases between. The CDR3 nucleotides read TGTGCCAGCAAAATGTGGCAGGGGCCGGGTGGCTACACCTTC. This gives the protein CASKMWQGPGGYTF.

This clonotype was detected a few times. V is TRBV6-1 and J is TRBJ2-1, with 9 bases matching TRBD1. Germline-derived CDR1 and CDR2 are MNHNS and SASEGT. The length of the CDR3 is 14 residues. V was clipped by 6 bases and J by 8 bases; unmatched bases: 8. CDR3 amino acids: CASSRGQGYDEQFF. The CDR3 region has the DNA TGTGCCAGCAGCAGGGGACAGGGTTACGATGAGCAGTTCTTC.

The chain has TRBV5-6 and TRBJ1-5; D ambiguous. The CDR3 spans 15 residues. Germline V CDR1 and CDR2: SGHDT, YYEEEE. V gave up 0 bases and J gave up 7 bases, with 14 bases separating them. CDR3: CASSLARALGQPQHF. CDR3 in DNA: TGTGCCAGCAGCTTGGCCCGGGCTTTGGGGCAGCCCCAGCATTTT.

This clonotype was observed a handful of times. J is TRBJ2-1 and V is TRBV15, with 11 bases aligning to TRBD2. The CDR3 is 16 amino acids. V trimming: 0 bases; J trimming: 7 bases; junction bases outside the gene matches: 5. Germline CDR1 is LNHNV and CDR2 is YYDKDF (reference sequence). The CDR3 spells CATSRDPRLAGNEQFF. The CDR3 coding sequence is TGTGCCACCAGCAGAGACCCAAGACTAGCGGGGAATGAGCAGTTCTTC.